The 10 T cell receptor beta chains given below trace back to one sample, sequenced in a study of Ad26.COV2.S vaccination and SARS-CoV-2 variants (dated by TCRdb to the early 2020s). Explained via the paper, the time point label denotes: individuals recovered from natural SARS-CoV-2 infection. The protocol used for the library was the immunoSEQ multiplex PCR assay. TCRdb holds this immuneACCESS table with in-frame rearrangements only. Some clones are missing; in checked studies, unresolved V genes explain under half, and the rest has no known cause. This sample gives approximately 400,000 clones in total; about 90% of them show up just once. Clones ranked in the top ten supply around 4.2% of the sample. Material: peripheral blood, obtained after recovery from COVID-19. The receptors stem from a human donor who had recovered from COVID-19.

CDR3 residues: CASSPWALSTGNTIYF. CDR3 bases: TGTGCCAGTAGTCCCTGGGCCCTAAGCACCGGAAACACCATATATTTT. The chain links TRBV19 to TRBJ1-3; no definite D call. Germline loops: CDR1 LNHDA, CDR2 SQIVND (reference sequence). Trimming pared 5 bases from V and 4 bases from J, leaving 18 bases between. This CDR3 spans 16 amino acids. Complete variable domain (other parts from reference TRBV19 and TRBJ1-3): DGGITQSPKYLFRKEGQNVTLSCEQNLNHDAMYWYRQDPGQGLRLIYYSQIVNDFQKGDIAEGYSVSREKKESFPLTVTSAQKNPTAFYLCASSPWALSTGNTIYFGEGSWLTVV.

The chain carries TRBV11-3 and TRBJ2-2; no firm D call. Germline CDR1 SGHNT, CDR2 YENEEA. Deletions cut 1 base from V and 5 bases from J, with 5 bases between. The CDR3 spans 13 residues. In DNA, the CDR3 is TGTGCCAGCAGCTTAGTTGGGACCGGGGAGCTGTTTTTT. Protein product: CASSLVGTGELFF.

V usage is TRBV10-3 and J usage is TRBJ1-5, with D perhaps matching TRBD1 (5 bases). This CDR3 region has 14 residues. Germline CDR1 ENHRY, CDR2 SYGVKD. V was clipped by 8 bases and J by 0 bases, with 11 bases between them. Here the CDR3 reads CAIQDNLSNQPQHF. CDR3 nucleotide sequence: TGTGCCATCCAGGACAACCTTAGCAATCAGCCCCAGCATTTT.

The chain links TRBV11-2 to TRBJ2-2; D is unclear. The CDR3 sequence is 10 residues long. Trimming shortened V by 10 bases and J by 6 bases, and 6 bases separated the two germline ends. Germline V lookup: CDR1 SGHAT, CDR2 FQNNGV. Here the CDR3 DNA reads TGTGCCATCTCCCCCGGGGAGCTGTTTTTT. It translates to CAISPGELFF.

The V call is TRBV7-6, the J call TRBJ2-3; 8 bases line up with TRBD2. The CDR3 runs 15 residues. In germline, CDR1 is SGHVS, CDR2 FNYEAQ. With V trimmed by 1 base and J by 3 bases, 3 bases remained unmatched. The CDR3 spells CASSLGGGLTDTQYF. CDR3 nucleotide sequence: TGTGCCAGCAGCTTAGGCGGGGGGCTTACAGATACGCAGTATTTT.

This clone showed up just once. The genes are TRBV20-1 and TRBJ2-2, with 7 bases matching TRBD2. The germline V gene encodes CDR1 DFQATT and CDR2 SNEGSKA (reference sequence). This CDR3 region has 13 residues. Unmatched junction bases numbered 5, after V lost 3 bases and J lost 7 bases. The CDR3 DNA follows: TGCAGTGCTAGTCAGCGGGATGGCGGGGAGCTGTTTTTT. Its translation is CSASQRDGGELFF.

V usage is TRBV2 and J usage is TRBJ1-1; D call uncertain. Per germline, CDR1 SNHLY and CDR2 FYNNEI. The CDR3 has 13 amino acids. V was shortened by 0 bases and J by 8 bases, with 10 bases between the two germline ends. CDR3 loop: CASSEAYGREAFF. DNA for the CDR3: TGTGCCAGCAGTGAAGCGTATGGCAGGGAAGCTTTCTTT.

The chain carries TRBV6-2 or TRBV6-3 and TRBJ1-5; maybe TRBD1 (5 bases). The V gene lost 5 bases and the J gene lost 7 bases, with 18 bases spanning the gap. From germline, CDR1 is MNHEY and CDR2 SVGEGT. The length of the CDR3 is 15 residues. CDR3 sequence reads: CASSPHLGGVQPQHF. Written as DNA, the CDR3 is TGTGCCAGCAGTCCCCATCTGGGGGGAGTCCAGCCCCAGCATTTT.

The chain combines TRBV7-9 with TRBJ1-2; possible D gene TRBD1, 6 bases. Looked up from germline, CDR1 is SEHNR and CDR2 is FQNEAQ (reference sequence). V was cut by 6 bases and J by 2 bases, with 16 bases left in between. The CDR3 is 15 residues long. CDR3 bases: TGTGCCAGCAGGTCGGAGGACAGTGAGAACTATGGCTACACCTTC. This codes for CASRSEDSENYGYTF.

As DNA, the CDR3 is TGTGCCAGTAGTTTCACAGGGGTCCTCTCTGGGGCCAACGTCCTGACTTTC. Translating it yields CASSFTGVLSGANVLTF. This chain connects TRBV19 to TRBJ2-6, with TRBD1 identical over 7 bases. CDR1 and CDR2 from the germline V gene are LNHDA and SQIVND (reference sequence). This CDR3 spans 17 amino acids. The V segment lost 5 bases and the J segment 0 bases; nucleotides outside the gene matches: 7.